This entry describes one T cell receptor (beta chain). The data are from a study of blood T cell repertoires in COVID-19. Trimming removed 4 bases from V and 1 base from J; junction bases left unmatched: 7. CDR3 length equals 16 residues. Looked up from germline, CDR1 is SGHNT and CDR2 is YYREEE (reference sequence). Researchers sorted participants into cohorts using their self-reported clinical history. Each recovered donor of Cohort 3 presented with two negative PCRs, clearance, or symptom resolution. Study processing details: Reference gene primer amplification in the assay estimated nucleated cell counts. Sequencing was performed with immunoSEQ multiplex PCR; in TCRdb, only in-frame clones are kept and a portion is missing. From that table come the V and J calls and clone size; the DNA was used to work out D and trimming. The table records 250,000 to 300,000 clones, 80% to 95% of them present only once.

The origin of this receptor is a woman younger than 45 who had recovered from COVID-19. The specimen sequenced was PBMCs or T cells enriched from blood (not recorded which). The gene calls are TRBV5-4 and TRBJ1-3, with TRBD1 identical over 8 bases. CDR3 nucleotides: TGTGCCAGCAGCCTTCGGGGACAGGCATCTGGAAACACCATATATTTT. It codes for CASSLRGQASGNTIYF.